The subject of this entry is one T cell receptor (beta chain). What it binds is unknown. The entry originates in a study of cytomegalovirus exposure and HLA in healthy donors. Study conclusions and caveats: Highest at DRB1 and lowest at HLA-C, TCR association rates differed among HLA loci in a later analysis.

The study ran its PCR with 60 Vbeta and 13 Jbeta primers. Sequenced by immunoSEQ multiplex PCR; TCRdb stores in-frame clones only, minus some. The table shows around 180,000 clones, with approximately 88% occurring only once. The V gene end was trimmed by 1 base and the J gene end by 3 bases; junction bases not matched to a gene: 4. This CDR3 comprises 16 residues. The germline gives CDR1 LGHNA, CDR2 YNFKEQ. This receptor was obtained from a boy aged 5 to 17 in good health and CMV-seronegative. Sequencing was performed on PBMCs. This chain links TRBV4-2 with TRBJ2-5; 11 nucleotides agree with TRBD1. The DNA of the CDR3 is TGTGCCAGCAGCCAAGGTCTGGGACAGGGGGAAGAGACCCAGTACTTC. Protein: CASSQGLGQGEETQYF.